What follows describes a single T cell receptor (beta chain). What it binds is not known. The same CDR3 arises from other DNA sequences in this sample as well. The germline gives CDR1 SGHAT, CDR2 FQNNGV. The V and J ends lost 3 bases and 0 bases respectively, with 8 bases between them. The CDR3 runs to 14 residues. Data came from immunoSEQ multiplex PCR; TCRdb stores just in-frame clones and leaves some out. The data show roughly 23,000 clones, roughly 91% seen once. These data originate in a study of T cells in localized non-small cell lung cancer. Whole-study results and caveats: Increased T cell density in blood showed an association with longer overall survival. Highest T cell clonality was seen in uninvolved adjacent lung, surpassing that measured in tumor. Researchers found a median roughly 50 of the top 100 tumor clones in adjacent lung.

The V and J genes are TRBV11-2 and TRBJ1-1; TRBD1 might be the D (6 bases). The specimen was peripheral blood, collected before any cancer treatment. This receptor was identified in a male donor aged 60 or older with stage I lung adenocarcinoma. The CDR3 DNA sequence: TGTGCCAGCAGCTTGGAGGGGGTGAACACTGAAGCTTTCTTT. Translation: CASSLEGVNTEAFF.